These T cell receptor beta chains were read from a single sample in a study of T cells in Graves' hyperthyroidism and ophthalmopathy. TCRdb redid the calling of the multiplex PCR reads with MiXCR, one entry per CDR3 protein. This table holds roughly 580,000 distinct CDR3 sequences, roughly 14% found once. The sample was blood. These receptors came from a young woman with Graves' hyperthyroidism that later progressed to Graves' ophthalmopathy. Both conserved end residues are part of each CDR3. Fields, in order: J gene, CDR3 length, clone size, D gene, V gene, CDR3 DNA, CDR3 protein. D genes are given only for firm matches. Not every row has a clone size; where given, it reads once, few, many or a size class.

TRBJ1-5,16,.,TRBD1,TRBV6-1,TGTGCCAGCAGTTTAGGACAGGGGGGTAATTATCAGCCCCAGCATTTT,CASSLGQGGNYQPQHF
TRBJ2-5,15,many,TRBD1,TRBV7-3,TGTGCCAGCAGCTTAACGGGGACAGACTCAGAGACCCAGTACTTC,CASSLTGTDSETQYF
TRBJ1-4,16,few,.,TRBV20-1,TGCAGTGCTCCTGCTTTTGGGGGTTCGACTAATGAAAAACTGTTTTTT,CSAPAFGGSTNEKLFF
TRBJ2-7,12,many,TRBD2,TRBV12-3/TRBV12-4,TGTGCCGTGACTAGCGGGACTTCCGAGCAGTACTTC,CAVTSGTSEQYF
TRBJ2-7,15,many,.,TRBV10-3,TGTGCCATCAGTCGGACAGCCACGAGCTCCTACGAGCAGTACTTC,CAISRTATSSYEQYF
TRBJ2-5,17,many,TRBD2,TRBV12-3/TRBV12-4,TGTGCCAGCAGTGGGGGCCCGGGGACTAGCGGACAAGAGACCCAGTACTTC,CASSGGPGTSGQETQYF
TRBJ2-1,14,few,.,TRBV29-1,TGCAGCGTTGATACCGAGGTCGGGTACAATGAGCAGTTCTTC,CSVDTEVGYNEQFF
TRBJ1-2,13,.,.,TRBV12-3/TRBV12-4,TGTGCCAGCAGTTTAGTAGAAACCTATGGCTACACCTTC,CASSLVETYGYTF
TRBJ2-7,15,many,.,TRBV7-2,TGTGCCAGCAGCTTAGTTTTTGCGGCGGGTTACGAGCAGTACTTC,CASSLVFAAGYEQYF
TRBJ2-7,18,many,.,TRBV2,TGTGCCAGCAGTGAAGCGTCTTTATCCGGGACGACGTCCTACGAGCAGTACTTC,CASSEASLSGTTSYEQYF
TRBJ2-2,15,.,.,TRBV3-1,TGTGCCAGCAGCCAAGAAGGGATGAACACCGGGGAGCTGTTTTTT,CASSQEGMNTGELFF
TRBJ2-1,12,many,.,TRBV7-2,TGTGCCAGCGCTGATTGGTCGAATGAGCAGTTCTTC,CASADWSNEQFF
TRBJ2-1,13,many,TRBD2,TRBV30,TGTGCCTGGGGGAGGGCAGTCTACAATGAGCAGTTCTTC,CAWGRAVYNEQFF
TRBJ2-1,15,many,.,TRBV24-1,TGTGCCACCAGTGGGTGGGCGGGTCAGGCACATGAGCAGTTCTTC,CATSGWAGQAHEQFF
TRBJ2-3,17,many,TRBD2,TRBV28,TGTGCCAGCAGTCCCCTGCGGGCGGGGGGGCTCACAGATACGCAGTATTTT,CASSPLRAGGLTDTQYF
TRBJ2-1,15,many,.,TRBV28,TGTGCCAGCAGTTTACCAGGGGGGGGTTACAATGAGCAGTTCTTC,CASSLPGGGYNEQFF
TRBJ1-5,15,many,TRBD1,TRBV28,TGTGCCAGCAGTTCCAGGGGGAAAGGCAATCAGCCCCAGCATTTT,CASSSRGKGNQPQHF
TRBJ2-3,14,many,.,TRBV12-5,TGTGCTAGTGGCCTTTCCCCGGGAGCAGATACGCAGTATTTT,CASGLSPGADTQYF
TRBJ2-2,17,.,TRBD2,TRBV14,TGTGCCAGCAGCCGATCCTTGACTAGCGTCAACACCGGGGAGCTGTTTTTT,CASSRSLTSVNTGELFF
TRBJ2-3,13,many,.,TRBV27,TGTGCCAGCAGTTTATTCCGGGATGATACGCAGTATTTT,CASSLFRDDTQYF
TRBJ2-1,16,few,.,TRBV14,TGTGCCAGCAGCCAAGAGAGGGGTGCAATCCACAATGAGCAGTTCTTC,CASSQERGAIHNEQFF
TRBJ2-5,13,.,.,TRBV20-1,TGCAGTGCTGGGGCCCAGGGGGGAGAGACCCAGTACTTC,CSAGAQGGETQYF
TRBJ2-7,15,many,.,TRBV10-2,TGCGCCAGCAGGGAGCAGCTCGAGGGCTCCTACGAGCAGTACTTC,CASREQLEGSYEQYF
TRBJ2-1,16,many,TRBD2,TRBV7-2,TGTGCCAGCAGCATGACAAGCGGGAGCGCATCCGGAAAGCAGTTCTTC,CASSMTSGSASGKQFF
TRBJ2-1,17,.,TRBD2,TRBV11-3,TGTGCCAGCAGCCCCAACCGGACTAGCGGGAGGCACAATGAGCAGTTCTTC,CASSPNRTSGRHNEQFF
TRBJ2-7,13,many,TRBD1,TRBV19,TGTGCCAGTAGTACCCAGACAGGGGGAAGGCAGTACTTC,CASSTQTGGRQYF
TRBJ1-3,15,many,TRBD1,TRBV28,TGTGCCAGCAGTTCCCAGGGGGCAGGAGGAAACACCATATATTTT,CASSSQGAGGNTIYF
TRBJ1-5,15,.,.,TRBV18,TGTGCCAGCTCACCGGACAGCAATAGCAATCAGCCCCAGCATTTT,CASSPDSNSNQPQHF
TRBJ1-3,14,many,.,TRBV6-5,TGTGCCAGCTGCCTGATGGGCACTGGAAACACCATATATTTT,CASCLMGTGNTIYF
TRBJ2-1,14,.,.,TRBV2,.,CASSEKWASGIEFF
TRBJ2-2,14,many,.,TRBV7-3,TGTGCCAGCAGCTTAGAGGCCCTCACCGGGGAGCTGTTTTTT,CASSLEALTGELFF
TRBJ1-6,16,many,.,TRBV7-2,TGTGCCAGCAGCTTCAATCAGGCCATAATAGATTCACCCCTCCACTTT,CASSFNQAIIDSPLHF
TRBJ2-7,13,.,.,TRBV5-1,TGCGCCAGCAGGGGTGTCCCTTCCTACGAGCAGTACTTC,CASRGVPSYEQYF
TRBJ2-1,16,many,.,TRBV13,TGTGCCAGCAGCCACGTGGTGGGGGAGCCCTACAATGAGCAGTTCTTC,CASSHVVGEPYNEQFF
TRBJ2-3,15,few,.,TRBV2,TGTGCCAGCAGTGAAAGGCGGAGCGGCACAGATACGCAGTATTTT,CASSERRSGTDTQYF
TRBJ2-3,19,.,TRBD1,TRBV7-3,TGTGCCAGCAGCTTCTTATTCCCACCACAGGGGTCTAGCACAGATACGCAGTATTTT,CASSFLFPPQGSSTDTQYF